The clone carrying this T cell receptor beta chain was observed a handful of times. J lost 4 bases, V lost 0 bases, and 7 bases had no gene match. This CDR3 contains 17 residues. CDR1 and CDR2 from the germline V gene are MNHEY and SMNVEV (reference sequence). One entry per CDR3 protein, called by TCRdb with MiXCR from the 5' RACE reads. The sample shows under 600,000 distinct CDR3 sequences, 13% of them seen only once. The source of the sample is a study of T cells after yellow fever vaccination. The starting material was PBMCs, obtained on the day of the yellow fever booster vaccination. The sequence came from a man aged 25 to 40 who received the YFV17D yellow fever vaccine. The rearrangement joins TRBV27 to TRBJ2-3; the match to TRBD2 covers 10 bases. CDR3 sequence: CASSLSPSGRGADTQYF. CDR3 in DNA: TGTGCCAGCAGTTTATCTCCTAGCGGGAGAGGTGCAGATACGCAGTATTTT.